The 17 T cell receptor beta chains below come from one sample, sequenced in a study of vaccination and CD4 T cells after COVID-19 (dated by TCRdb to the early 2020s). Library construction relied on PCR. This sample was sequenced with an Illumina iSeq 100. TCR sequencing of DNA from cultured CD4+ T cells used the Oncomine TCR Beta short-read assay at the Johns Hopkins FTIC core. Through fastp at Q25 and MiXCR, TCRdb rebuilt clones from the public reads, retaining in-frame beta chains. Each record represents a unique CDR3 protein, reported with the most common genes and DNA among its rows. This sample lists 9,100 or so distinct CDR3 sequences; approximately 50% were detected once. The ten largest make up around 38% of the sample. For these TCRs, the target antigens are not known. The treatment or condition label here, explained by the study, means: roughly ten-day PBMC culture with coronavirus spike peptide pools or control peptides (ViraFEST assay).

Material: CD4+ T cells from blood, cultured in vitro. The receptors were sampled from a human donor who had recovered from COVID-19.

This clonotype came up a few times. This sequence joins TRBV20-1 and TRBJ2-1; the D call may be TRBD1 or TRBD2 (5 bases each). The germline V gene encodes CDR1 DFQATT and CDR2 SNEGSKA (reference sequence). The length of the CDR3 is 16 residues. Deletions cut 1 base from V and 6 bases from J, with 19 bases between. The CDR3 DNA is TGCAGTGCTAGAGGCGGGCAGGGCGGTGGGGGCAATGAGCAGTTCTTC. Translating it yields CSARGGQGGGGNEQFF.

About this clonotype itself: At one of its ends the junction is not consistent with the germline gene, which may arise from a read error. This chain uses TRBV6-5 with TRBJ1-5; D is undetermined. CDR3 length: 14 residues. Germline V gene data show CDR1 as MNHEY and CDR2 as SVGAGI. The CDR3 DNA follows: TGTGCCAGCAGTGACTCGTGGTCTATTCAGCCCCAGCATTTT. Encoded protein: CASSDSWSIQPQHF.

This chain connects TRBV10-3 to TRBJ1-2; D gene ambiguous. Trimming stripped 7 bases from V and 7 bases from J, with 13 bases between. This CDR3 has 12 residues. CDR1 and CDR2 (germline): ENHRY, SYGVKD. CDR3 protein: CAINGPEGGYTF. The CDR3 DNA reads TGTGCCATCAATGGCCCGGAGGGTGGCTACACCTTC.

The chain carries TRBV5-1 and TRBJ1-2, with D uncertain. CDR1 is SGHRS, CDR2 YFSETQ, per germline. The CDR3 loop spans 14 amino acids. Trimming cost V 0 bases and J 8 bases, with 14 bases left between them. The CDR3 reads CASSLGPALSGYTF. CDR3 coding DNA: TGCGCCAGCAGCTTGGGGCCTGCCCTATCCGGCTACACCTTC.

This chain connects TRBV6-2 or TRBV6-3 to TRBJ1-5; possibly TRBD1 for D (6 bases). Per germline, CDR1 MNHEY and CDR2 SVGEGT. V lost 4 bases and J lost 0, with 22 bases in between. CDR3 length equals 19 residues. In DNA form, the CDR3 reads TGTGCCAGCAGTTTTCGCCGCGTGGGGGGGCAGATTAGCAATCAGCCCCAGCATTTT. The encoded protein is CASSFRRVGGQISNQPQHF.

This clonotype was counted only a few times. The chain couples TRBV19 to TRBJ2-3, with 7 positions matching TRBD1. J lost 4 bases, V lost 8 bases, and 9 bases had no gene match. CDR3 size: 14 residues. Germline-derived CDR1 and CDR2 are LNHDA and SQIVND (reference sequence). CDR3 in amino acids: CASGEGQDPDTQYF. CDR3 coding DNA: TGTGCCAGTGGGGAAGGACAGGACCCAGATACGCAGTATTTT. The full variable domain, rest sourced from reference TRBV19 and TRBJ2-3, is DGGITQSPKYLFRKEGQNVTLSCEQNLNHDAMYWYRQDPGQGLRLIYYSQIVNDFQKGDIAEGYSVSREKKESFPLTVTSAQKNPTAFYLCASGEGQDPDTQYFGPGTRLTVL.

The rearrangement joins TRBV20-1 to TRBJ1-6, with a weak D call TRBD1 (5 bases). This CDR3 region has 13 residues. Germline loops: CDR1 DFQATT, CDR2 SNEGSKA (reference sequence). Trimming took 5 bases from V and 7 from J, leaving 12 bases between them. The CDR3 loop reads CSAGWGRNSPLHF. The DNA of the CDR3 is TGCAGTGCTGGGTGGGGACGGAATTCACCCCTCCACTTT.

This clonotype has more than one count but fewer than ten. The V and J genes are TRBV7-2 and TRBJ1-1; 8 bases are shared with TRBD1. Germline assignment: CDR1 SGHTA and CDR2 FQGNSA. The CDR3 covers 15 residues. V lost 5 bases to trimming and J lost 5 bases; unmatched junction nucleotides: 10. The CDR3 sequence: CASSGRTGWGTEAFF. As DNA, the CDR3 is TGTGCCAGCAGCGGTAGGACAGGGTGGGGAACTGAAGCTTTCTTT.

This chain uses TRBV4-2 with TRBJ1-1, with D uncertain. The CDR3 length is 15 residues. Deletions cut 0 bases from V and 1 base from J, with 9 bases between. Germline V lookup: CDR1 LGHNA, CDR2 YNFKEQ. The CDR3 DNA reads as TGTGCCAGCAGCCAAGACAGCGCTGAGAACACTGAAGCTTTCTTT. Amino acid sequence: CASSQDSAENTEAFF.

The rearrangement uses TRBV5-1 and TRBJ2-7, with D unresolved. In germline, CDR1 is SGHRS, CDR2 YFSETQ. The V and J ends lost 0 bases and 2 bases respectively, with 9 bases between them. CDR3 length: 14 amino acids. The CDR3 is CASSLGSPTYEQYF. The CDR3 bases are TGCGCCAGCAGCTTGGGTAGCCCAACCTACGAGCAGTACTTC.

As for this clonotype: A junction end diverges from the germline sequence, so it may reflect a read error. J is TRBJ1-1 and V is TRBV20-1; D is uncertain. Germline CDR1 and CDR2: DFQATT and SNEGSKA (reference sequence). The CDR3 extends over 15 amino acids. This CDR3 is CSARDYTSGNTGAFF. DNA of the CDR3: TGCAGTGCTAGAGACTATACATCCGGGAACACTGGAGCTTTCTTT.

This chain joins TRBV4-1 and TRBJ2-3, with 11 bases matching TRBD2. V dropped 2 bases and J dropped 0; count of bases not matched to a gene: 10. This CDR3 spans 19 amino acids. Germline V CDR1 and CDR2: MGHRA, YSYEKL. The DNA for the CDR3 is TGCGCCAGCAGCCAAAGATTTAGCGGGAGGGCCTTTAGCACAGATACGCAGTATTTT. Amino acids: CASSQRFSGRAFSTDTQYF.

This clonotype has just a few counts. This sequence joins TRBV6-8 and TRBJ1-2; 10 positions match TRBD1. There are 15 residues in the CDR3. V shed 2 bases, J shed 9 bases, and the junction held 9 bases outside the gene matches. Germline-derived CDR1 and CDR2 are MNHGY and SAAAGT. The DNA of the CDR3 is TGTGCCAGCAGTTACACTCCGGGACAGGGGATGAGCTACACCTTC. Its protein product is CASSYTPGQGMSYTF.

The J gene is TRBJ1-1, the V gene TRBV12-3 or TRBV12-4, with 8 bases that match TRBD1. V lost 2 bases to trimming and J lost 5 bases; unmatched junction nucleotides: 4. The CDR3 has 14 amino acids. The CDR3 DNA reads TGTGCCAGCAGTTTACAGGGGGCATGGACTGAAGCTTTCTTT. This encodes CASSLQGAWTEAFF.

This clonotype is classed as medium-sized. The gene calls are TRBV6-2 or TRBV6-3 and TRBJ1-1; TRBD1 is a possible D gene (6 bases). Germline V gene data show CDR1 as MNHEY and CDR2 as SVGEGT. The CDR3 spans 14 residues. Trimming cost V 8 bases and J 4 bases, with 17 bases left between them. The CDR3 region is CASGVSRGATEAFF. CDR3 in DNA: TGTGCCAGCGGGGTTTCGAGGGGGGCCACTGAAGCTTTCTTT.

The chain links TRBV11-2 to TRBJ1-2; no clear D gene. Per germline, CDR1 SGHAT and CDR2 FQNNGV. The CDR3 is 13 amino acids. V dropped 0 bases and J dropped 5 bases, with 7 bases sitting between them. CDR3 in DNA: TGTGCCAGCAGCTTAGACGGACCGTATGGCTACACCTTC. Translated, it gives CASSLDGPYGYTF.

The V gene is TRBV4-1, the J gene TRBJ2-4; D remains ambiguous. The ends were cut back, 0 bases at V and 1 base at J, with 4 bases in the middle. This CDR3 has 14 residues. The germline V gene has CDR1 MGHRA and CDR2 YSYEKL. The DNA of the CDR3 is TGCGCCAGCAGCCAAGATTTGGCCAAAAACATTCAGTACTTC. It specifies CASSQDLAKNIQYF.